This T cell receptor beta chain was sequenced for a study of vaccination and CD4 T cells after COVID-19. Sample treatment: approximately nine-day PBMC culture with coronavirus spike peptide pools or control peptides (ViraFEST assay). Of note for this clonotype: Its antigen is unidentified.

V was clipped by 5 bases and J by 7 bases; unmatched bases: 8. CDR3 length: 15 residues. Germline V gene data show CDR1 as SGHVS and CDR2 as FNYEAQ. The Oncomine TCR Beta short-read assay generated sequence data from the DNA of cultured CD4+ T cells. TCRdb redid the calling of the PCR reads with MiXCR, one entry per CDR3 protein. Of roughly 17,000 distinct CDR3 sequences in the sample, roughly 77% were seen once. This chain links TRBV7-6 with TRBJ2-1, with TRBD2 matching over 10 bases. The receptor was isolated from a human donor who had recovered from COVID-19. The sample was CD4+ T cells from blood, cultured in vitro. CDR3 DNA: TGTGCCAGCAGCGTACTAGCGGGACCTGGGAATGAGCAGTTCTTC. Encoded protein: CASSVLAGPGNEQFF. Using reference TRBV7-6 and TRBJ2-1 for the parts outside the CDR3, the full variable domain is GAGVSQSPRYKVTKRGQDVALRCDPISGHVSLYWYRQALGQGPEFLTYFNYEAQQDKSGLPNDRFSAERPEGSISTLTIQRTEQRDSAMYRCASSVLAGPGNEQFFGPGTRLTVL.